The sequence of this T cell receptor beta chain was determined in a study of blood T cell repertoires in COVID-19. Study summary: PBMCs, B-cell-depleted T cells, or T cells were the source of the cDNA or gDNA that made up the material.

V was shortened by 4 bases and J by 0 bases, with 19 bases between the two germline ends. The V gene's germline CDR1 is LGHDT and CDR2 YNNKEL (reference sequence). This CDR3 is 19 amino acids long. As handled by the study authors: It was from reference gene primer amplification that nucleated cell counts were estimated. TCRdb's table, derived via immunoSEQ multiplex PCR, lists solely in-frame clones and lacks some. V and J calls and clone size are as listed in that table; D and trimming were resolved from the DNA. The sample contains about 82,000 clones, around 80% of which appear only once. The sequenced material came from peripheral blood. This receptor was taken from a woman between 35 and 50 years old with active or convalescent COVID-19. This chain connects TRBV3-1 (or the pseudogene TRBV3-2) to TRBJ2-6, with D uncertain. CDR3 in amino acids: CASSPASRFSSSGANVLTF. CDR3 in DNA: TGTGCCAGCAGCCCCGCCTCCAGGTTTTCCAGCTCTGGGGCCAACGTCCTGACTTTC.